The clone carrying this T cell receptor (beta chain) was detected many times. This specimen comes from a study of CD8+ T cells in alopecia areata. Turning to the study itself: For 6 to 18 months, tofacitinib was taken, and 6 months off drug followed.

Sorting from PBMCs produced CD4+ and CD8+ T cells. cDNA reverse transcribed from extracted RNA served as the sequencing template. Some clones are missing from TCRdb's copy, which holds only in-frame ones; the method was immunoSEQ multiplex PCR. The table includes some 110,000 clones, about two fifths detected once. Sequenced material: CD4+ T cells sorted from blood. The origin of this receptor is a human donor with alopecia areata.

The CDR3 bases are TGTGCCAGCAGCCTTCGGACGGCGGCAGGAAACACCATATATTTT. Translating gives CASSLRTAAGNTIYF. The rearrangement links TRBV14 to TRBJ1-3; D remains unclear. The CDR3 has 15 amino acids. Per germline, CDR1 SGHDN and CDR2 FVKESK. V was pared by 4 bases and J by 4 bases, with 14 bases between.